What follows describes a single TCR beta chain. The target of this receptor is not known. Base qualities are not provided; no much larger clone lies one nucleotide away. The cohort comprised some 730 healthy bone marrow donors. Cohort members were all nominally healthy when sampled, although unrecorded immune exposures were likely present. The donor was CMV seropositive and was included in the group of 300 or so seropositive cohort members. A peripheral blood sample was collected from each donor, and TCR beta sequencing was performed on peripheral blood mononuclear cells. The Qiagen DNeasy Blood Extraction Kit was used to extract genomic DNA from the blood cell samples. V gives up 1 base and J gives up 4 bases, and the segment between their germline ends measures 5 bases. In the germline V gene, CDR1 corresponds to SGHVS and CDR2 to FNYEAQ. Reading from cysteine to phenylalanine, the CDR3 counts 14 amino acids. Left in the record is the CDR3 DNA by itself, 42 bases read in frame from the first base.

The data were obtained in a study of cytomegalovirus exposure and HLA in healthy donors (dated by TCRdb to 2017 to 2019). With regard to the full study: In an earlier analysis of roughly 500 of the donors, about 260 Gb of sequence data and 95 million to 130 million unique TCR beta sequences from about 190 million T cells were reported. An early release that covered approximately 600 HLA-typed donors contained around 300 gigabases of sequencing data and around 85 million unique TCR sequences. Of the roughly 430 genotyped donors, roughly 85% fell in the genetic ancestry cluster associated with self-reported Caucasian donors. The study aimed to test whether cataloging public T cell receptors could reveal signatures of past pathogen exposure. The T cell repertoires of around 730 subjects were profiled by immunosequencing and related to cytomegalovirus serostatus. Besides the first cohort of 666 subjects, a separate validation cohort made up of roughly 120 different subjects was used. The study combined high-throughput TCR immunosequencing, statistical association of individual TCRs with disease status, and machine learning to predict cytomegalovirus infection status. In a later analysis, previously published TCR beta repertoires from fewer than 750 donors were re-analyzed and high-resolution HLA genotyping was added so that TCR occurrence patterns could be studied. Rather than drawing on any new phenotypic data, the later analysis identified candidate immune exposures from TCR beta sequences and the way those sequences occurred across donors. An earlier analysis of nearly 600 of the donors applied high-throughput TCR beta sequencing to assess whether each TCR beta V gene segment acted as functional or pseudogenic. Donor age, sex, ethnicity and CMV serostatus were collected together with the repertoire data. Genome-wide SNP genotypes for about 65% of the roughly 700 donors were used in a later genetic analysis, which treated that subset as a discovery cohort. All discovery cohort repertoires had been generated using a single sequencing platform. Both class I and class II loci were covered by HLA typing, at four-digit resolution. Typing coverage differed by locus: A, B, C, DRB1 and DQB1 were typed in roughly 620-630 donors, DQA1 in 522, DPA1 in 600 to 610, and DPB1 in 450 to 480. Because of strong linkage in the cohort, five DR-DQ haplotypes were treated as single units for association and clustering. Across around 400 genotyped donors of the cohort, an average of roughly 250,000 unique TCR beta nucleotide sequences per donor were sequenced, and roughly 18% of those sequences were non-productive. Study-level results and caveats: Most CMV-associated TCR beta chains appeared to be HLA-restricted in a later analysis, and the HLA associations seemed to be driven largely by CMV exposure. Correlated functional status among segregating V segments might reflect linkage disequilibrium, but an unknown experimental factor could not be ruled out. A few of the identified cytomegalovirus-associated TCR beta chains were confirmed in vitro to be specific for cytomegalovirus antigens. The authors suggested that the approach could potentially be generalized to other disease states and immunological phenotypes. Across donors, most TCR sequences were observed very rarely, whereas some public TCRs were present in many individuals. A later analysis associated about 18,000 TCR beta sequences with specific HLA alleles at a false discovery rate of 0.05. Because counts were too low, seventeen rarely observed V segments, including chromosome 9 orphons, were excluded from the earlier analysis of roughly 580 of the donors. The classifier was reported to diagnose cytomegalovirus status with high specificity and sensitivity in both the original and validation cohorts. For the cohort, immune exposure information was limited to CMV serostatus. When HLA alleles, especially DR and DQ, strongly co-occurred, attributing TCR associations to individual alleles was difficult. Broadly in line with IMGT annotations, most TCR beta V segments showed up in productive rearrangements about 87% or about 30% of the time in an earlier analysis of under 700 of the donors. A later analysis reported that several top co-occurrence clusters appeared linked to parvovirus B19, influenza, CMV and Epstein-Barr virus. Because the 87-base-pair reads could not distinguish some IMGT-functional V segments, including TRBV6-2 and TRBV6-3, those segments were excluded. Roughly uniform sequencing depth across donors was assumed in presence/absence analyses, although this assumption may not hold. An association between a missense DCLRE1C variant and V-gene and J-gene trimming of TCR beta chains was found in a later genetic analysis and replicated in an independent cohort. A total of around 150 TCR beta chains were listed by the study as associated with cytomegalovirus. According to a later genetic analysis, donors in an Asian-associated ancestry cluster had fewer N-insertions in productive TCRs than the approximately 690-donor mean. In this cohort, only TCR beta chains were sequenced, and detectable features were limited by the absence of alpha or paired-chain data. Because HLA typing was unavailable for some donors at each locus, only the typed subset was used in association tests. The sequencing pipeline was judged likely to have produced a cluster of highly shared sequence variants as a technical artifact. In a later analysis, TCR association rates were found to vary across HLA loci, with the most associated TCRs seen for DRB1 alleles and the fewest for HLA-C alleles. A later analysis found that HLA-associated TCR beta chains were more clonally expanded and had lower generation probabilities than equally common non-associated chains. A further reported finding was that TCR beta sequences accurately predicted the HLA-A and HLA-B alleles for most subjects in the first cohort.

Library method: the immunoSEQ multiplex PCR assay. The multiplex PCR relied on a mix of 60 forward primers for TCR Vbeta segments and 13 reverse primers for TCR Jbeta segments. A multiplex PCR assay on genomic DNA amplified the CDR3 region of rearranged TCR beta genes. The Illumina HiSeq System was used to sequence the amplified TCR beta libraries as 87-base-pair reads. The published analysis was carried out like this. A later analysis tallied 75 million to 95 million unique TCR beta chains across the 666 repertoires, and about 10 million of those chains were shared by two or more donors. To remove PCR and sequencing errors, raw reads were error-corrected and collapsed into unique sequences using a nearest-neighbor algorithm that merged closely related sequences. CDR3 sequences were aligned to IMGT reference sequences to assign V, D and J gene segments. For a sequence to be retained, at least a six-nucleotide match to both a V gene segment and a J gene segment was required. A rearrangement was called productive if the CDR3 had no stop codons and remained in frame with V and J, and every other rearrangement was called non-productive. CDR3 was defined according to IMGT convention as the region running from the second conserved V-encoded cysteine to the conserved J-encoded phenylalanine. In an earlier analysis of 550 to 650 of the donors, sequences lacking an unambiguous match to a single V gene segment were excluded. An earlier analysis of just under 600 of the donors called V segments functional above 56.7% productive rearrangements and segregating when the between-donor standard deviation exceeded 5%. To diagnose cytomegalovirus status from the catalog of TCR beta chain sequences, a statistical classification framework was built. In a later analysis, V and J genes were assigned by comparing TCR nucleotide sequences against IMGT/GENE-DB human TR gene sequences. In a later analysis, CDR3 sequences and most-parsimonious VDJ recombination scenarios were assigned using the TCRdist pipeline. In a later analysis, each TCR beta chain was defined by its CDR3 amino acid sequence together with its V-gene family, and reads without a unique V-gene family were excluded. A later analysis removed roughly 590 highly shared, low-generation-probability nucleotide sequences to deal with suspected cross-contamination and a sequencing artifact. A later analysis calculated a clonal expansion index for each public chain from normalized within-repertoire ranks of inferred template counts. Generation probabilities in a later analysis came from a VDJ recombination model fitted to out-of-frame rearrangements, and those results were checked against IGoR. In a later analysis, TCR-TCR, TCR-HLA and TCR-CMV co-occurrence was scored with hypergeometric tests, and a repertoire-size bias correction was applied to TCR pairs. To estimate false discovery rates, a later analysis permuted the HLA or CMV assignments 20 times. A later analysis grouped co-occurring TCRs with DBSCAN, adding TCRdist sequence similarity when clustering within HLA-allele-positive subsets. Repertoires with fewer than 30,000 or more than 120,000 public chains were left out of co-occurrence clustering, as were several repertoires with anomalous nucleotide sharing. TCRdb retrieved this table from immuneACCESS and kept in-frame rearrangements only. Not all clones are present; in checked studies, unresolved V genes account for under half, and no reason is known for the remainder. The V and J calls and the clone size are those of that table, but D and trimming were determined from the DNA. The sample table records approximately 180,000 clones; roughly 80% of these occur just once. Less than 15% of the sample belongs to the ten largest clones.

The sequenced sample consisted of PBMCs. This chain joins TRBV7-6 to TRBJ2-6, with the D gene too uncertain to name. The sequence was obtained from a woman aged 45-65 years in good health and CMV-seropositive. CDR3 protein: CASSLGPGANVLTF. The DNA sequence is given as TGTGCCAGCAGCTTAGGTCCAGGGGCCAACGTCCTGACTTTC.